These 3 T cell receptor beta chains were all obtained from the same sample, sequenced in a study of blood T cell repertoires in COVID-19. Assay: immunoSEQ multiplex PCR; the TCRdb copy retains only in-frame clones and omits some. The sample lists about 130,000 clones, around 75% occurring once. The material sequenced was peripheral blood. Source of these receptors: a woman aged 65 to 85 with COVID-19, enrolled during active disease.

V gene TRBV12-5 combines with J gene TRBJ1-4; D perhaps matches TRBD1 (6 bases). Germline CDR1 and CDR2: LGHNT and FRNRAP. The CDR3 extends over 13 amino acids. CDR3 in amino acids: CGGQTKSNEKLFF. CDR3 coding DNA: TGTGGGGGGCAGACCAAATCCAATGAAAAACTGTTTTTT.

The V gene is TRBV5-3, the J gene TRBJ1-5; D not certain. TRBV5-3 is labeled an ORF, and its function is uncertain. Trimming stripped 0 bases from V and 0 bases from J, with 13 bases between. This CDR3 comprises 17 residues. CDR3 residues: CARSLVYPSYSNQPQHF. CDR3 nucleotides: TGTGCCAGAAGCTTGGTTTACCCAAGCTATAGCAATCAGCCCCAGCATTTT.

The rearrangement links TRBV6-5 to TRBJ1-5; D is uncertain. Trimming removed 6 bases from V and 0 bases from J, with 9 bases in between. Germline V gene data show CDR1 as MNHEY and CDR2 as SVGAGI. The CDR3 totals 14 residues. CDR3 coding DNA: TGTGCCAGCAGCTCCGCGCGTAGCAATCAGCCCCAGCATTTT. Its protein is CASSSARSNQPQHF.